Each of the 27 T cell receptor beta chains below was sequenced from the same sample in a study of CD8 T cells in Susac syndrome. Random hexamers primed reverse transcription of about 0.45 to 1 ug RNA. TCRdb ran MiXCR on the immunoSEQ multiplex PCR reads and lists one entry per CDR3 protein. Altogether tens of thousands of distinct CDR3 sequences are present, roughly 94% being singletons, with the ten largest covering about 0.3%. The sequenced sample was CD4+ T cells from PBMCs. The receptors here all came from a human donor with Susac syndrome.

The chain has TRBV3-1 and TRBJ1-2; TRBD1 might be the D (6 bases). Germline V gene lookup returns CDR1 LGHDT and CDR2 YNNKEL (reference sequence). This CDR3 is 14 amino acids long. Between the trimmed V and J ends, which lost 0 bases and 6 bases, there was a span of 11 bases. DNA of the CDR3: TGTGCCAGCAGCCAAGAGGACAGTATCAATGGCTACACCTTC. It codes for CASSQEDSINGYTF.

The V call is TRBV3-1, the J call TRBJ2-2; D unresolved. V was shortened by 0 bases and J by 4 bases, with 9 bases between the two germline ends. The CDR3 runs to 15 residues. Per germline, CDR1 LGHDT and CDR2 YNNKEL (reference sequence). The CDR3 coding sequence is TGTGCCAGCAGCCAAGATCAACATAGCACCGGGGAGCTGTTTTTT. Protein sequence: CASSQDQHSTGELFF.

The chain links TRBV20-1 to TRBJ2-2; TRBD1 matches at 9 bases. V lost 4 bases to trimming and J lost 0 bases; unmatched junction nucleotides: 12. Germline CDR1 and CDR2: DFQATT and SNEGSKA (reference sequence). This CDR3 has 18 residues. Written as DNA, the CDR3 is TGCAGTGCTAACTTCGGGACAGGGAGAACTCCGAACACCGGGGAGCTGTTTTTT. Protein product: CSANFGTGRTPNTGELFF.

The chain carries TRBV7-9 and TRBJ1-2; no definite D call. Germline V CDR1 and CDR2: SEHNR, FQNEAQ (reference sequence). The CDR3 is made up of 13 amino acids. Trimming shortened V by 5 bases and J by 8 bases, and 15 bases separated the two germline ends. Here the CDR3 DNA reads TGTGCCAGCAGCGAAGACGGCAGTGGGGGCTACACCTTC. Its protein is CASSEDGSGGYTF.

The chain uses TRBV5-6 and TRBJ1-5; no definite D call. CDR1 is SGHDT, CDR2 YYEEEE, per germline. The ends were cut back, 7 bases at V and 3 bases at J, with 14 bases in the middle. CDR3 length equals 14 residues. This CDR3 reads CASQKGRHNQPQHF. The CDR3 DNA reads as TGTGCCAGCCAAAAGGGCAGGCACAATCAGCCCCAGCATTTT.

The chain uses TRBV20-1 and TRBJ2-7; 7 bases are a match to TRBD2. Germline V gives CDR1 DFQATT, CDR2 SNEGSKA (reference sequence). The CDR3 runs to 12 residues. The CDR3 DNA follows: TGCATGTTCCGGGGGGTAGGGGACGAGCAGTACTTC. Its translation: CMFRGVGDEQYF.

The chain links TRBV20-1 to TRBJ1-1; D ambiguous. The CDR3 has 14 amino acids. Germline CDR1 is DFQATT and CDR2 is SNEGSKA (reference sequence). V was cut by 3 bases and J by 0 bases, with 11 bases left in between. CDR3 amino acids: CSASIPGLNTEAFF. CDR3 DNA: TGCAGTGCTAGTATCCCAGGCCTGAACACTGAAGCTTTCTTT.

The chain links TRBV5-4 to TRBJ2-1; 8 bases map to TRBD1. V lost 3 bases and J lost 6; bases outside the gene matches: 2. The germline V gene has CDR1 SGHNT and CDR2 YYREEE (reference sequence). The CDR3 loop spans 13 amino acids. The DNA for the CDR3 is TGTGCCAGCAGCTACGACAGGGGCAATGAGCAGTTCTTC. Its protein is CASSYDRGNEQFF.

This chain joins TRBV20-1 and TRBJ2-1, with D possibly matching TRBD2 (5 bases). The CDR3 runs 15 residues. Trimming took 5 bases from V and 6 from J, leaving 20 bases between them. Germline V lookup: CDR1 DFQATT, CDR2 SNEGSKA (reference sequence). CDR3: CSADTSDRDSNEQFF. The CDR3 nucleotides read TGCAGTGCTGATACTTCGGATCGGGATTCCAATGAGCAGTTCTTC.

This clonotype was recorded once. This chain links TRBV20-1 with TRBJ2-7, with 10 bases matching TRBD2. The length of the CDR3 is 14 residues. V gave up 5 bases and J gave up 2 bases; unmatched junction bases: 6. The germline gives CDR1 DFQATT, CDR2 SNEGSKA (reference sequence). CDR3 in DNA: TGCAGTGCTGAACTAGCGGGGTTAGCCTACGAGCAGTACTTC. This codes for CSAELAGLAYEQYF.

The J gene is TRBJ1-1, the V gene TRBV12-3 or TRBV12-4; D is unclear. This CDR3 is 14 amino acids long. V was trimmed by 5 bases and J by 0 bases, leaving 10 bases between them. Written as DNA, the CDR3 is TGTGCCAGCAGTCCCCGTACAGTGAACACTGAAGCTTTCTTT. It specifies CASSPRTVNTEAFF.

The V gene is TRBV12-3 or TRBV12-4, the J gene TRBJ1-5; D unresolved. This CDR3 has 13 amino acids. V was shortened by 3 bases and J by 1 base, with 4 bases between the two germline ends. The CDR3 sequence is CASSLESNQPQHF. The CDR3 DNA reads TGTGCCAGCAGTTTGGAGAGCAATCAGCCCCAGCATTTT.

CDR3 bases: TGTGCCAGCACCCGAACCGGGACGGACTCCTACGAGCAGTACTTC. This encodes CASTRTGTDSYEQYF. The chain has TRBV12-3 or TRBV12-4 and TRBJ2-7; D possibly matches TRBD1 or TRBD2 (5 bases each). The CDR3 is 15 amino acids. V dropped 7 bases and J dropped 0 bases, with 16 bases sitting between them.

J is TRBJ2-7 and V is TRBV6-2 or TRBV6-3, with 7 bases lining up with TRBD1. V shed 4 bases, J shed 3 bases, and the junction held 9 bases outside the gene matches. This CDR3 contains 15 residues. From germline, CDR1 is MNHEY and CDR2 SVGEGT. CDR3 sequence (DNA): TGTGCCAGCAGTTCGCCAGCCGGGACAGTCTACGAGCAGTACTTC. This codes for CASSSPAGTVYEQYF.

The genes are TRBV5-8 and TRBJ1-5; 8 bases match TRBD1. The CDR3 extends over 15 amino acids. Trimming removed 3 bases from V and 4 bases from J; junction bases left unmatched: 6. Germline assignment: CDR1 SGHTS and CDR2 YDEGEE. The CDR3 region is CASSSTGGQNQPQHF. The CDR3 DNA sequence: TGTGCCAGCAGCTCCACAGGGGGGCAAAATCAGCCCCAGCATTTT.

CDR3: CASSLVGGGYTDTQYF. In DNA form, the CDR3 reads TGTGCCAGCAGTTTGGTAGGCGGGGGTTACACAGATACGCAGTATTTT. The chain combines TRBV27 with TRBJ2-3, with 7 bases matching TRBD2. Germline loops: CDR1 MNHEY, CDR2 SMNVEV (reference sequence). V shed 3 bases, J shed 2 bases, and the junction held 8 bases outside the gene matches. This CDR3 spans 16 amino acids.

V is TRBV12-3 or TRBV12-4 and J is TRBJ2-1; maybe TRBD2 (5 bases). The V end lost 7 bases, the J end lost 0 bases, and 7 bases lay between the germline ends. The CDR3 is 13 residues long. This CDR3 is CASTGSSYNEQFF. The CDR3 DNA follows: TGTGCCAGCACTGGGAGCTCCTACAATGAGCAGTTCTTC.

The chain recombines TRBV30 with TRBJ1-6; D remains unclear. The CDR3 consists of 16 residues. With 7 bases removed from V and 0 bases from J, the gap between germline ends came to 16 bases. Germline V gives CDR1 GTSNPN, CDR2 SVGIG (reference sequence). CDR3 nucleotides: TGTGCCTATCAAGCACAAGCCAGCTCCTATAATTCACCCCTCCACTTT. It encodes CAYQAQASSYNSPLHF.

V usage is TRBV9 and J usage is TRBJ2-7; D gene ambiguous. CDR1 is SGDLS and CDR2 is YYNGEE in the germline V gene. The CDR3 has 15 residues. The ends were cut back, 1 base at V and 7 bases at J, with 18 bases in the middle. The CDR3: CASSVTPYPTSEQYF. The CDR3 DNA sequence: TGTGCCAGCAGCGTAACACCTTACCCCACGTCGGAGCAGTACTTC.

This sequence joins TRBV3-1 and TRBJ2-2, with TRBD2 matching 11 bases. J gave up 7 bases and V 5 bases, and 15 bases lay outside the gene matches. CDR3 length: 18 residues. Germline CDR1 and CDR2: LGHDT and YNNKEL (reference sequence). CDR3 loop: CASSDRLAGGLKGGELFF. CDR3 in DNA: TGTGCCAGCAGCGACAGGCTAGCGGGGGGCCTTAAGGGCGGGGAGCTGTTTTTT. The full variable domain, with the rest looked up from reference TRBV3-1 and TRBJ2-2, is DTAVSQTPKYLVTQMGNDKSIKCEQNLGHDTMYWYKQDSKKFLKIMFSYNNKELIINETVPNRFSPKSPDKAHLNLHINSLELGDSAVYFCASSDRLAGGLKGGELFFGEGSRLTVL.

This chain joins TRBV6-4 and TRBJ1-1, with D hard to call. The CDR3 sequence is 13 residues long. The V gene's germline CDR1 is MRHNA and CDR2 SNTAGT. Trimming pared 9 bases from V and 0 bases from J, leaving 11 bases between. This CDR3 reads CASSTKMNTEAFF. CDR3 nucleotides: TGTGCCAGTTCGACGAAGATGAACACTGAAGCTTTCTTT.

The genes are TRBV12-3 or TRBV12-4 and TRBJ2-1; the D gene is possibly TRBD1 (7 bases). This CDR3 is 15 amino acids long. Trimming cost V 5 bases and J 9 bases, with 20 bases left between them. The CDR3, as DNA: TGTGCCAGCAGTCGTAGACAGGGAGGATTCGGTGAGCAGTTCTTC. Amino acids: CASSRRQGGFGEQFF.

The chain has TRBV25-1 and TRBJ2-1; TRBD1 might be the D (5 bases). V lost 2 bases to trimming and J lost 5 bases, with 10 bases between them. Germline CDR1 reads MGHDK; CDR2 reads SYGVNS. CDR3 length: 14 residues. The CDR3 protein is CASSEKTDNNEQFF. The CDR3 nucleotides are TGTGCCAGCAGTGAAAAGACAGACAACAATGAGCAGTTCTTC.

This clonotype was observed a few times. The rearrangement joins TRBV4-1 to TRBJ2-1; 11 positions match TRBD2. The V gene's germline CDR1 is MGHRA and CDR2 YSYEKL. Unmatched junction bases numbered 2, after V lost 0 bases and J lost 4 bases. The CDR3 runs 16 residues. CDR3 DNA: TGCGCCAGCAGCCAAGATAGCGGGGGGGCGTACAATGAGCAGTTCTTC. Translation: CASSQDSGGAYNEQFF.

With regard to this clonotype: One end of the junction varies from germline; a read error may be responsible. V and J are TRBV10-3 and TRBJ2-3; TRBD1 aligns across 8 bases. This CDR3 is 9 amino acids long. Germline CDR1 is ENHRY and CDR2 is SYGVKD. The CDR3 DNA reads as TGTGCCACTCGACAGGGGAAGAATTTT. Protein sequence: CATRQGKNF.

The J gene is TRBJ2-1, the V gene TRBV30; 9 nucleotides match TRBD2. The CDR3 loop spans 12 amino acids. Germline V gene lookup returns CDR1 GTSNPN and CDR2 SVGIG (reference sequence). CDR3 bases: TGTGCTTTAGCGGGGGTCTACAATGAGCAGTTCTTC. Protein: CALAGVYNEQFF.

Only one count was recorded for this clonotype. This sequence joins TRBV4-1 and TRBJ2-2; either TRBD1 or TRBD2 may fit D (5 bases each). V was clipped by 4 bases and J by 10 bases, with 16 bases between them. Germline CDR1 reads MGHRA; CDR2 reads YSYEKL. This CDR3 contains 14 residues. The DNA for the CDR3 is TGCGCCAGCAGCCGGCCGGTCGGGGCGCTGGAGCTGTTTTTT. Residues: CASSRPVGALELFF.